This TCR beta chain is drawn from a study of blood T cell repertoires in COVID-19. CDR3 size: 15 residues. V trimming: 1 base; J trimming: 6 bases; junction bases outside the gene matches: 7. From germline, CDR1 is LGHDT and CDR2 YNNKEL (reference sequence). In the original processing: Cell counts per sample came from amplifying reference gene primers. This table comes from immunoSEQ multiplex PCR, and its TCRdb copy is limited to in-frame clones, with some not included. V, J and clone size were drawn from that table, and D and trimming were deduced from the DNA. The data contain 100,000 to 150,000 clones, 85% to 90% of them singletons.

This clonotype was sampled from a man aged 55 to 70 with acute or convalescent COVID-19. This rearrangement joins TRBV3-1 (or the pseudogene TRBV3-2) to TRBJ1-2, with 8 bases matching TRBD1. Sequenced: peripheral blood. CDR3 bases: TGTGCCAGCAGCCAAGCCGCGGGCAGGGGGCATGGCTACACCTTC. Protein sequence: CASSQAAGRGHGYTF.